This passage covers 21 T cell receptor beta chains from one sample sequenced in a study of human T cells and chemical hapten exposure. Regarding time point: patch test 1, 2 weeks after DPC sensitization. Sample treatment: therapeutic diphenylcyclopropenone sensitization with weekly scalp DPC. TCRdb re-analysed the RACE reads in MiXCR, keeping a single row per CDR3 protein. The profile shows roughly 180,000 distinct CDR3 sequences, about 22% of them singletons. This material consisted of whole blood, taken in connection with sensitization to the hapten diphenylcyclopropenone (DPC). Receptor source: a woman between 50 and 59 years old with alopecia areata. Some clones in this sample may be carry-over from other donors' samples.

V and J are TRBV5-6 and TRBJ2-2; 8 positions agree with TRBD2. Germline V gene data show CDR1 as SGHDT and CDR2 as YYEEEE. V was clipped by 1 base and J by 3 bases; unmatched bases: 5. The CDR3 runs 16 residues. The CDR3 DNA is TGTGCCAGCAGCTTGCGAACTAGCGGATACACCGGGGAGCTGTTTTTT. It translates to CASSLRTSGYTGELFF.

The rearrangement links TRBV20-1 to TRBJ2-7, with 8 bases matching TRBD2. CDR1 is DFQATT and CDR2 is SNEGSKA in the germline V gene (reference sequence). The CDR3 is 13 residues long. Trimming at V came to 5 bases and at J to 6 bases, leaving 9 bases not matched to a gene. The CDR3 DNA is TGCAGTGCTTTATCCGGGACTAGTAGCGAGCAGTACTTC. This encodes CSALSGTSSEQYF.

This clonotype was seen more than once but under ten times. CDR3 nucleotides: TGCAGTGCCTTAGGGGCAGGGGGACGACTAACTCTCCACTTT. This sequence encodes CSALGAGGRLTLHF. This chain joins TRBV20-1 and TRBJ1-6; 7 bases align to TRBD1. The germline V gene has CDR1 DFQATT and CDR2 SNEGSKA (reference sequence). The ends lost 6 bases at V and 16 bases at J; junction bases unmatched: 18. This CDR3 has 14 amino acids.

The chain carries TRBV6-5 and TRBJ1-5, with D unresolved. Looked up from germline, CDR1 is MNHEY and CDR2 is SVGAGI. This CDR3 spans 13 amino acids. Deletions cut 0 bases from V and 7 bases from J, with 7 bases between. The CDR3, as DNA: TGTGCCAGCAGTTACTCGGGCTCCCAGCCCCAGCATTTT. Its protein product is CASSYSGSQPQHF.

This clonotype was observed at least ten times. The rearrangement joins TRBV28 to TRBJ1-1; D not resolved. Trimming stripped 7 bases from V and 5 bases from J, with 14 bases between. CDR3 size: 13 residues. CDR1 is MDHEN, CDR2 SYDVKM, per germline. The CDR3 loop reads CASTGGFGTEAFF. The CDR3 region has the DNA TGTGCCAGCACAGGAGGGTTCGGGACTGAAGCTTTCTTT.

There are a few counts of this clonotype. This rearrangement joins TRBV20-1 to TRBJ1-2, with a weak D call TRBD1 (5 bases). Germline CDR1 is DFQATT and CDR2 is SNEGSKA (reference sequence). V was pared by 3 bases and J by 4 bases, with 15 bases between. This CDR3 has 14 amino acids. The CDR3, as DNA: TGCAGTGCTAGGAATCCGCGGGGGACCTATGGCTACACCTTC. Amino acids: CSARNPRGTYGYTF.

This clonotype was detected only once. This chain's CDR3 is CASSYVFGEANYGYTF. The CDR3 bases are TGTGCCAGCAGTTACGTTTTTGGGGAAGCTAACTATGGCTACACCTTC. The genes are TRBV6-2 or TRBV6-3 and TRBJ1-2; D is unresolved. In germline, CDR1 is MNHEY, CDR2 SVGEGT. The CDR3 loop spans 16 amino acids. Deletions cut 2 bases from V and 0 bases from J, with 13 bases between.

The chain couples TRBV24-1 to TRBJ2-1, with 10 bases fitting TRBD1. The germline CDR1 and CDR2 sequences are KGHDR and SFDVKD. The CDR3 totals 15 residues. Germline trimming cut 9 bases from V and 5 bases from J; bases unmatched to any gene: 9. The chain's CDR3 is CATAVGQGLHNEQFF. The CDR3 bases are TGTGCCACCGCCGTGGGACAGGGGTTGCACAATGAGCAGTTCTTC.

This clonotype came up a few times. The chain has TRBV20-1 and TRBJ2-1; 9 bases map to TRBD2. V lost 1 base and J lost 7; bases outside the gene matches: 5. There are 14 residues in the CDR3. Germline CDR1 is DFQATT and CDR2 is SNEGSKA (reference sequence). CDR3 amino acids: CSARGASGTNEQFF. As DNA, the CDR3 is TGCAGTGCTAGAGGGGCTAGCGGGACTAATGAGCAGTTCTTC.

This clonotype turned up a few times. This CDR3 reads CASSPLGRLSSYEQYF. CDR3 nucleotides: TGTGCCAGCAGTCCCCTGGGACGCCTGAGCTCCTACGAGCAGTACTTC. The chain employs TRBV12-3 or TRBV12-4 and TRBJ2-7; D may correspond to TRBD1 or TRBD2 (5 bases each). The CDR3 runs to 16 residues. V was shortened by 5 bases and J by 0 bases, with 17 bases between the two germline ends.

A note on this clonotype: The junction departs from the called germline gene at one end, perhaps through a read error. The V and J genes are TRBV5-1 and TRBJ2-7, with 8 positions matching TRBD2. There are 16 residues in the CDR3. Germline assignment: CDR1 SGHRS and CDR2 YFSETQ. The CDR3 region is CTSLRAGDGVAYEQYF. CDR3 DNA: TGCACCAGCTTAAGAGCGGGAGATGGGGTTGCCTACGAGCAGTACTTC.

V usage is TRBV7-9 and J usage is TRBJ2-4; the match to TRBD2 covers 8 bases. CDR3 length: 14 residues. The junction had 8 bases not matched to a gene; V was cut back by 6 bases and J by 7 bases. Germline loops: CDR1 SEHNR, CDR2 FQNEAQ (reference sequence). The CDR3 loop reads CASSTGGLTNIQYF. In DNA form, the CDR3 reads TGTGCCAGCAGTACGGGGGGGTTGACGAACATTCAGTACTTC.

The V call is TRBV7-8, the J call TRBJ2-2; 10 bases line up with TRBD1. With V trimmed by 1 base and J by 3 bases, 8 bases remained unmatched. The CDR3 covers 18 residues. Per the germline V gene, CDR1 is SGHVS and CDR2 is FQNEAQ. CDR3 sequence reads: CASSLVPDRGRYTGELFF. The CDR3 DNA is TGTGCCAGCAGCTTAGTGCCCGACAGGGGGCGGTACACCGGGGAGCTGTTTTTT.

This clonotype was observed a few times. This sequence joins TRBV11-2 and TRBJ2-1, with TRBD1 matching 9 bases. The CDR3 has 13 residues. Germline CDR1 SGHAT, CDR2 FQNNGV. The V segment lost 1 base and the J segment 12 bases; nucleotides outside the gene matches: 4. In DNA form, the CDR3 reads TGTGCCAGCAGCTTAGCCGGGACAGGGTTGCAGTTCTTC. This gives the protein CASSLAGTGLQFF.

CDR3: CASSPGPTGNTIYF. DNA of the CDR3: TGTGCCAGCAGCCCGGGGCCGACTGGAAACACCATATATTTT. The chain uses TRBV11-2 and TRBJ1-3; D is possibly TRBD1 (5 bases). Germline CDR1 reads SGHAT; CDR2 reads FQNNGV. V was pared by 5 bases and J by 2 bases, with 10 bases between. This CDR3 has 14 residues. The full variable domain, in which reference TRBV11-2 and TRBJ1-3 provide the parts outside the CDR3, is EAGVAQSPRYKIIEKRQSVAFWCNPISGHATLYWYQQILGQGPKLLIQFQNNGVVDDSQLPKDRFSAERLKGVDSTLKIQPAKLEDSAVYLCASSPGPTGNTIYFGEGSWLTVV.

This clonotype was seen ten or more times. The rearrangement uses TRBV24-1 and TRBJ2-1, with 10 positions matching TRBD1. The junction had 13 bases not matched to a gene; V was cut back by 10 bases and J by 8 bases. The germline CDR1 and CDR2 sequences are KGHDR and SFDVKD. CDR3 length: 15 residues. CDR3 protein: CATCRDRGPGDEQFF. CDR3 nucleotides: TGTGCCACATGCCGGGACAGGGGACCTGGGGATGAGCAGTTCTTC.

This clonotype was detected only a few times. The genes are TRBV5-1 and TRBJ2-3, with D hard to call. The germline gives CDR1 SGHRS, CDR2 YFSETQ. The ends were cut back, 5 bases at V and 4 bases at J, with 14 bases in the middle. The CDR3 runs to 14 residues. The CDR3, as DNA: TGCGCCAGCAGTTTCGGGCAGCAGGCAGATACGCAGTATTTT. The encoded protein is CASSFGQQADTQYF.

This sequence joins TRBV9 and TRBJ2-2; 9 bases map to TRBD2. This CDR3 region has 18 residues. V gave up 4 bases and J gave up 7 bases; unmatched junction bases: 17. CDR1 is SGDLS and CDR2 is YYNGEE in the germline V gene. Here the CDR3 DNA reads TGTGCCAGCAGCACACGGGATAAGGCGGGAGGGCCTGACGGGGAGCTGTTTTTT. Amino acids: CASSTRDKAGGPDGELFF.

The CDR3 sequence: CASSLGQGYETQYF. The CDR3 region has the DNA TGTGCCAGCAGCCTGGGACAGGGTTACGAGACCCAGTACTTC. The J gene is TRBJ2-5, the V gene TRBV7-9; 9 positions match TRBD1. Losses at the gene ends were 5 bases for V and 5 bases for J; bases not matched to a gene: 6. The CDR3 covers 14 residues. CDR1 is SEHNR, CDR2 FQNEAQ, per germline (reference sequence).

The V and J genes are TRBV10-2 and TRBJ1-2; D is ambiguous. V lost 3 bases and J lost 2, with 19 bases in between. The V gene's germline CDR1 is WSHSY and CDR2 SAAADI. This CDR3 region has 17 residues. CDR3 sequence reads: CASSDEEGPWTNYGYTF. The CDR3 DNA sequence: TGCGCCAGCAGTGATGAAGAGGGCCCATGGACGAACTATGGCTACACCTTC.

Only a few counts were recorded for this clonotype. V is TRBV7-2 and J is TRBJ1-2; the D gene is possibly TRBD1 (5 bases). Trimming took 5 bases from V and 2 from J, leaving 9 bases between them. CDR3 length: 13 residues. Germline-derived CDR1 and CDR2 are SGHTA and FQGNSA. CDR3 in DNA: TGTGCCAGCAGCCGGACAACCAACTATGGCTACACCTTC. This gives the protein CASSRTTNYGYTF.